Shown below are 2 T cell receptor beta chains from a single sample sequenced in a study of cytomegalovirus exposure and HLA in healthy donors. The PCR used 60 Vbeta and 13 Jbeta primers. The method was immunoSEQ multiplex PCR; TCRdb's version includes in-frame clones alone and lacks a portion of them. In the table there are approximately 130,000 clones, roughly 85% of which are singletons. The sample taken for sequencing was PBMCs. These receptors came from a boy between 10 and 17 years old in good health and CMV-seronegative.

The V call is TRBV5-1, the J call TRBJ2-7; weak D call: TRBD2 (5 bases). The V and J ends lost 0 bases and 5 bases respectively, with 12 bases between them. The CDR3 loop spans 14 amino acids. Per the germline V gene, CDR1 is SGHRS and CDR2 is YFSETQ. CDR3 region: CASSLVGVRDEQYF. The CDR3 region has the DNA TGCGCCAGCAGCTTGGTCGGGGTTAGGGACGAGCAGTACTTC.

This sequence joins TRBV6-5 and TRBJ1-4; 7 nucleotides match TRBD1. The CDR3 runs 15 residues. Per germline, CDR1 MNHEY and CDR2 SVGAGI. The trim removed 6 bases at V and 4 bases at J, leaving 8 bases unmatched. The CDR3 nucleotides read TGTGCCAGCAGCCTTTCGGGACAGATTAATGAAAAACTGTTTTTT. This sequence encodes CASSLSGQINEKLFF.